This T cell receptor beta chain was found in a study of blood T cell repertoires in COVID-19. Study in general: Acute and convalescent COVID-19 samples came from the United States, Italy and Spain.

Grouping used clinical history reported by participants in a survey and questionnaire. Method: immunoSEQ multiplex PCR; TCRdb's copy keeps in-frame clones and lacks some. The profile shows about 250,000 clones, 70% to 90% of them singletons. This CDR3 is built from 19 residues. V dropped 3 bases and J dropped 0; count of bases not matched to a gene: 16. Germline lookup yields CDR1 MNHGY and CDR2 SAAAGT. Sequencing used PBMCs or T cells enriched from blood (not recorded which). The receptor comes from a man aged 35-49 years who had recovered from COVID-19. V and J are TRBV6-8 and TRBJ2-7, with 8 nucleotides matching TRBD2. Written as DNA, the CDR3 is TGTGCCAGCAGTTATCCGGCGGGAGGCCGGACCGCCGTCTCCTACGAGCAGTACTTC. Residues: CASSYPAGGRTAVSYEQYF.